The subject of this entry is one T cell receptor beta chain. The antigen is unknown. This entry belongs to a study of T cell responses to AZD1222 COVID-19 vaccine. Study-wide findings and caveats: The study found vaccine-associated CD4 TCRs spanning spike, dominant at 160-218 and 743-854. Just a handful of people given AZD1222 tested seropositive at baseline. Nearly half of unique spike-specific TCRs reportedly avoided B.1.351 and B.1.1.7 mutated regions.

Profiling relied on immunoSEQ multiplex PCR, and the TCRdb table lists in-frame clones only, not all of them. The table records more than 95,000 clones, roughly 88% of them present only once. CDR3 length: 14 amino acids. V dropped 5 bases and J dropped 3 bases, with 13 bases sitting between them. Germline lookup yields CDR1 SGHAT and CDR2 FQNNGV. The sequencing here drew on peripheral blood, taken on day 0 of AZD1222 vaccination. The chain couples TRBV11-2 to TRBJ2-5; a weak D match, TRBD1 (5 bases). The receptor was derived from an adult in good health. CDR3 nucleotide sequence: TGTGCCAGCAGCCCAGGGTACTACAAAGAGACCCAGTACTTC. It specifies CASSPGYYKETQYF. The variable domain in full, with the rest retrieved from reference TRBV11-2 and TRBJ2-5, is EAGVAQSPRYKIIEKRQSVAFWCNPISGHATLYWYQQILGQGPKLLIQFQNNGVVDDSQLPKDRFSAERLKGVDSTLKIQPAKLEDSAVYLCASSPGYYKETQYFGPGTRLLVL.